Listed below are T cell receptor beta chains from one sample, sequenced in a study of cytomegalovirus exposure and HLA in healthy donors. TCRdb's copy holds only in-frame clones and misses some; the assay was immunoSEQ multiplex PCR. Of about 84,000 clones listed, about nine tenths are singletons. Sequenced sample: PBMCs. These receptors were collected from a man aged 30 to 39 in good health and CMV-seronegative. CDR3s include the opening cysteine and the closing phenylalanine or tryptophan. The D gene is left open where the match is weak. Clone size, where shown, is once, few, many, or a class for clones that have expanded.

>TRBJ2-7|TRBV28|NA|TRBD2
TGTGCCAGCAAATCTAGCGGGGAAACCTACGAGCAGTACTTC
CASKSSGETYEQYF
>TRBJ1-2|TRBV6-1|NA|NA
TGTGCCAGCAGTGAAACTCGGGTACGGGTCGTCTATGGCTACACCTTC
CASSETRVRVVYGYTF
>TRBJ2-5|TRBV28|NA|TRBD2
TGTGCCAGCAGAGAGGGACTAGCGGGATTGCAAGAGACCCAGTACTTC
CASREGLAGLQETQYF
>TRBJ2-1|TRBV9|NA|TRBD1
TGTGCCAGCAGCCCCCGAGACAGGGGGTTTTCCTACAATGAGCAGTTCTTC
CASSPRDRGFSYNEQFF
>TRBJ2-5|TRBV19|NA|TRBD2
TGTGCCAGTAGTGGTTGGACTAGCGGGAGGGCCGAGGAGACCCAGTACTTC
CASSGWTSGRAEETQYF
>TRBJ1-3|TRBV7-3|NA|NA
TGTGCCAGCAGCTTAACGCAGGGAAAGGGTGGAAACACCATATATTTT
CASSLTQGKGGNTIYF
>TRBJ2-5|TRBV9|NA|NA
TGTGCCAGCAGCGTAGGAGGGAGCGAGGAGACCCAGTACTTC
CASSVGGSEETQYF
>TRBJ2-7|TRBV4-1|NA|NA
TGCGCCAGCAGCCAAGCCCAAAGGGGTGGCTCCTACGAGCAGTACTTC
CASSQAQRGGSYEQYF
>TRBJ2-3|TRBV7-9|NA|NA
TGTGCCAGCAGCTCCTCGGTTCGTCTGACAGATACGCAGTATTTT
CASSSSVRLTDTQYF
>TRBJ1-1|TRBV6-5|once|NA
TGTGCCAGCAGTTACCAGAGGCGGGCTTTCTTT
CASSYQRRAFF
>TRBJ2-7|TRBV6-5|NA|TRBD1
TGTGCCAGCAGCAGACCCGGGACAGGGGGCGGCGAGCAGTACTTC
CASSRPGTGGGEQYF
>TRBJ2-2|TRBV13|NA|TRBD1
TGTGCCAGCAGCCTCGGACAGGGATTGAACACCGGGGAGCTGTTTTTT
CASSLGQGLNTGELFF
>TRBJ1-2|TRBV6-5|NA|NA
TGTGCCAGCAGTTCCCCAAGCGAATCTAACTATGGCTACACCTTC
CASSSPSESNYGYTF
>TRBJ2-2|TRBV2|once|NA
TGTGCCAGCAGGGGGACAAAAGGCACCGGGGAGCTGTTTTTT
CASRGTKGTGELFF
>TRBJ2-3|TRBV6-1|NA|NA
TGTGCCAGCAGTGAGGTGTGGCCTTTTAATACGCAGTATTTT
CASSEVWPFNTQYF
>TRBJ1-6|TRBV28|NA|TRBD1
TGTGCCAGCAGTCTCCGGACAGGGTTGAATTCACCCCTCCACTTT
CASSLRTGLNSPLHF
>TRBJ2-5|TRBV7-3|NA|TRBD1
TGTGCCAGCAGCCGCACGGACAGGGTAGGAGAGACCCAGTACTTC
CASSRTDRVGETQYF
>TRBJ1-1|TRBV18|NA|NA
TGTGCCAGCTCACAGGTCGGGGGATCGAACACTGAAGCTTTCTTT
CASSQVGGSNTEAFF
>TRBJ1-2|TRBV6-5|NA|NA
TGTGCCAGCAGTCCGACAGGTACTTATGGCTACACCTTC
CASSPTGTYGYTF
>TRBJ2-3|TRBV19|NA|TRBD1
TGTGCCAGTAGTATAGGTTTCCTAGGACAGGCAGATACGCAGTATTTT
CASSIGFLGQADTQYF
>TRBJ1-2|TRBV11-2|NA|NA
TGTGCCAGCAGCTTGGCGGGGGGCCGCTATGGCTACACCTTC
CASSLAGGRYGYTF
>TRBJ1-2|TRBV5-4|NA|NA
TGTGCCAGCAGCCCGTCTAGTAACTATGGCTACACCTTC
CASSPSSNYGYTF
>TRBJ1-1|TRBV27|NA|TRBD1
TGTGCCAGCAGAAAGAACACGAGACAGGGGGACACTGAAGCTTTCTTT
CASRKNTRQGDTEAFF
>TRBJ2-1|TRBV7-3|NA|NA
TGTGCCAGCAGCTTAGAGGGTTGGAATGAGCAGTTCTTC
CASSLEGWNEQFF
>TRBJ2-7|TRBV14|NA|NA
TGTGCCAGCAGCCTTTTTGTTAACGCCTACTACGAGCAGTACTTC
CASSLFVNAYYEQYF
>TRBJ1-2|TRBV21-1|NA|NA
TGTGCCAGCGTCCGGGACAGGGAATTGAGTAACTATGGCTACACCTTC
CASVRDRELSNYGYTF
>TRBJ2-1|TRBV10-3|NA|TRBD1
TGTGCCATCAGTAGACAGGGCAAGTTCAATGAGCAGTTCTTC
CAISRQGKFNEQFF
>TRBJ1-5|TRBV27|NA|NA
TGTGCCAGCAGTTTCACAGCCTACAATCAGCCCCAGCATTTT
CASSFTAYNQPQHF
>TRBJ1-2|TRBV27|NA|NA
TGTGCCAGCAGTTACAAACTAAACTATGGCTACACCTTC
CASSYKLNYGYTF
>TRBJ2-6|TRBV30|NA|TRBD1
TGTGCCTGGAGTTTCGGGACAGGCGGTTTAGGTTCGTCTGGGGCCAACGTCCTGACTTTC
CAWSFGTGGLGSSGANVLTF
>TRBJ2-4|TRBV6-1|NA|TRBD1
TGTGCCAGCAGTGAAGGGACAGGATTAAACATTCAGTACTTC
CASSEGTGLNIQYF
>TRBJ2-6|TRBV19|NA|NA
TGTGCCAGTAATGGGGGAGGTGGGGCCAACGTCCTGACTTTC
CASNGGGGANVLTF
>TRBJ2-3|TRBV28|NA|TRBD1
TGTGCCAGCAGTTTGTACAGGGGCTCAGATACGCAGTATTTT
CASSLYRGSDTQYF
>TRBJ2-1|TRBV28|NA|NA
TGTGCCAGCAGCTCCCTTTGGGGGGATTCTGTCTTGTCCTACAATGAGCAGTTCTTC
CASSSLWGDSVLSYNEQFF
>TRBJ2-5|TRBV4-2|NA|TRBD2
TGTGCCAGCAGCCAAGATCAAGCGGGGGGGCTAAGAGAGACCCAGTACTTC
CASSQDQAGGLRETQYF
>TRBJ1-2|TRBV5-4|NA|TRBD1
TGTGCCAGCAGCCCCAGAGCCGGGACAGACTATGGCTACACCTTC
CASSPRAGTDYGYTF
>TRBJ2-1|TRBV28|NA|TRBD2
TGTGCCAGCAGTTTTCCTCACTCAGGGGCTAGCGGGAGACGCTCCTACAATGAGCAGTTCTTC
CASSFPHSGASGRRSYNEQFF
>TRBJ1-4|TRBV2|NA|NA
TGTGCCAGCAGTCGGGCGGAGGGGACGGTTGAAAAACTGTTTTTT
CASSRAEGTVEKLFF
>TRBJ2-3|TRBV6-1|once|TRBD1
TGTGCCAGCAGGTTAGGACAGGGCACAGATACGCAGTATTTT
CASRLGQGTDTQYF
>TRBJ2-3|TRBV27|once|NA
TGTGCCAGCAGTTCCCCGTCTACGCAGTATTTT
CASSSPSTQYF
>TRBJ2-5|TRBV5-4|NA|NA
TGTGCCAGCAGCTTGTATCACTCTTCGAACCAAGAGACCCAGTACTTC
CASSLYHSSNQETQYF
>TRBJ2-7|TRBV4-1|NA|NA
TGCGCCAGCAGTCTCGGGGGCAGGGGGTCCGAGCAGTACTTC
CASSLGGRGSEQYF